This T cell receptor beta chain was sequenced in a study of cytomegalovirus exposure and HLA in healthy donors. Study as a whole: Assignment to the Caucasian-associated ancestry cluster applied to approximately 80% of the roughly 410 genotyped donors. Study conclusions and caveats: Per published accounts, TCR beta sequences correctly predicted the HLA-A and HLA-B alleles of most subjects.

Looked up from germline, CDR1 is SQVTM and CDR2 is ANQGSEA. Trimming cost V 6 bases and J 5 bases, with 13 bases left between them. The CDR3 has 12 amino acids. Points on this clone: The antigen is undetermined.

Vbeta (60) and Jbeta (13) primers were used in the PCR. Produced via immunoSEQ multiplex PCR; TCRdb's table is partial and in-frame only. Altogether 130,000 or so clones are present, approximately 80% being singletons, with the ten largest covering about 1.5%. The sequence was collected from a woman between 18 and 29 years old in good health and CMV-seronegative. The sample was PBMCs. This chain uses TRBV29-1 with TRBJ1-2; D call uncertain. As DNA, the CDR3 is TGCAGCGTCGGCGAGGTGGCTTATGGCTACACCTTC. Its translation: CSVGEVAYGYTF.